The 7 T cell receptor beta chains below were found in one sample sequenced in a study of blood T cell repertoires in COVID-19. Generated by immunoSEQ multiplex PCR, the TCRdb table keeps only in-frame clones and is missing some. The table records under 35,000 clones, nearly 80% of them present only once. Specimen: peripheral blood. The receptors were sampled from a man aged 80 or over with acute or convalescent COVID-19.

This clone was seen only a few times. This chain connects TRBV24-1 to TRBJ1-5; D is undetermined. This CDR3 region has 13 residues. Per the germline V gene, CDR1 is KGHDR and CDR2 is SFDVKD. Trimming took 4 bases from V and 5 from J, leaving 8 bases between them. For the CDR3, the DNA is TGTGCCACCAGTGAACGGTCGGATCAGCCCCAGCATTTT. Amino acid sequence: CATSERSDQPQHF.

The rearrangement links TRBV18 to TRBJ1-1, with D tentatively TRBD1 (5 bases). Trimming pared 3 bases from V and 4 bases from J, leaving 12 bases between. The CDR3 runs to 14 residues. CDR1 is KGHSH and CDR2 is LQKENI in the germline V gene. The DNA for the CDR3 is TGTGCCAGCTCACCTCAAGGGGTCAGCACTGAAGCTTTCTTT. Amino acids: CASSPQGVSTEAFF.

The chain recombines TRBV2 with TRBJ2-3; a possible D gene is TRBD2 (5 bases). Trimming pared 7 bases from V and 5 bases from J, leaving 13 bases between. The germline V gene encodes CDR1 SNHLY and CDR2 FYNNEI. CDR3 size: 13 residues. The CDR3 loop is CASKNGRGDTQYF. The DNA for the CDR3 is TGTGCCAGCAAGAACGGCCGGGGAGATACGCAGTATTTT. Together with reference TRBV2 and TRBJ2-3, the CDR3 gives the full variable domain: EPEVTQTPSHQVTQMGQEVILRCVPISNHLYFYWYRQILGQKVEFLVSFYNNEISEKSEIFDDQFSVERPDGSNFTLKIRSTKLEDSAMYFCASKNGRGDTQYFGPGTRLTVL.

This clone was observed once. The chain uses TRBV10-3 and TRBJ2-1; 16 nucleotides match TRBD2. There are 18 residues in the CDR3. Germline CDR1 and CDR2: ENHRY and SYGVKD. With V trimmed by 4 bases and J by 4 bases, 7 bases remained unmatched. CDR3 in DNA: TGTGCCATCAGTGGCTCCGGGACTAGCGGGGGGGATTACAATGAGCAGTTCTTC. Translated: CAISGSGTSGGDYNEQFF.

This CDR3 is CASSPNPTGGGTDTQYF. Here the CDR3 DNA reads TGCGCCAGCAGCCCAAACCCTACAGGGGGAGGGACAGATACGCAGTATTTT. The rearrangement joins TRBV5-1 to TRBJ2-3; D possibly corresponds to TRBD1 (8 bases). The CDR3 runs to 17 residues. CDR1 SGHRS and CDR2 YFSETQ come from the germline V gene. Trimming took off 4 bases at V and 3 bases at J, with 21 bases between the two ends. Drawing the rest from reference TRBV5-1 and TRBJ2-3, the complete variable domain is KAGVTQTPRYLIKTRGQQVTLSCSPISGHRSVSWYQQTPGQGLQFLFEYFSETQRNKGNFPGRFSGRQFSNSRSEMNVSTLELGDSALYLCASSPNPTGGGTDTQYFGPGTRLTVL.

The gene calls are TRBV6-5 and TRBJ2-7; weak D call: TRBD1 (5 bases). With 2 bases removed from V and 4 bases from J, the gap between germline ends came to 9 bases. The V gene's germline CDR1 is MNHEY and CDR2 SVGAGI. CDR3 length: 13 residues. This CDR3 is CASSYRQNYEQYF. The CDR3 DNA sequence: TGTGCCAGCAGTTACCGACAGAATTACGAGCAGTACTTC.

The genes are TRBV5-1 and TRBJ2-2; 13 nucleotides match TRBD2. Germline CDR1 is SGHRS and CDR2 is YFSETQ. CDR3 size: 18 residues. The trim removed 0 bases at V and 1 base at J, leaving 3 bases unmatched. The CDR3 DNA sequence: TGCGCCAGCAGCTTGGGACTAGCGGGGGGACGGAACACCGGGGAGCTGTTTTTT. It translates to CASSLGLAGGRNTGELFF.